A single sample gave rise to the 4 T cell receptor beta chains below, sequenced in a study of T cell responses to AZD1222 COVID-19 vaccine. TCRdb keeps only in-frame clones here, not all; method: immunoSEQ multiplex PCR. The sample yields some 110,000 clones, 70% to 90% seen once. The sequencing here drew on peripheral blood, taken on day 0 of AZD1222 vaccination. These receptors originate from an adult in good health.

The rearrangement joins TRBV6-4 to TRBJ1-2; D gene unclear. The CDR3 runs to 13 residues. The germline V and J ends were trimmed by 2 bases and 3 bases, with 7 bases remaining between them. The V gene's germline CDR1 is MRHNA and CDR2 SNTAGT. The CDR3 is CASSDEGDYGYTF. CDR3 bases: TGTGCCAGCAGTGACGAGGGTGACTATGGCTACACCTTC.

The J gene is TRBJ2-3, the V gene TRBV6-6, with D perhaps assigned TRBD1 or TRBD2 (5 bases each). Looked up from germline, CDR1 is MNHNY and CDR2 is SVGAGI (reference sequence). Trimming took 5 bases from V and 6 from J, leaving 15 bases between them. The CDR3 contains 14 residues. The CDR3 is CASSGGPRWDTQYF. DNA for the CDR3: TGTGCCAGCAGTGGGGGTCCTCGCTGGGATACGCAGTATTTT.

As DNA, the CDR3 is TGTGCCAGCAGCCAAAGGACGGGCAGCTCCTACGAGCAGTACTTC. This codes for CASSQRTGSSYEQYF. J is TRBJ2-7 and V is TRBV14; D not certain. The CDR3 covers 15 residues. Germline CDR1 and CDR2: SGHDN and FVKESK. Trimming left V 2 bases short and J 0 bases short, with 11 bases between.

This rearrangement joins TRBV7-2 to TRBJ2-4; D may be TRBD2 (5 bases). The CDR3 covers 15 residues. Germline loops: CDR1 SGHTA, CDR2 FQGNSA. Trimming removed 0 bases from V and 0 bases from J, with 6 bases in between. CDR3 DNA sequence: TGTGCCAGCAGCTTAGCCGGACTAGCCAAAAACATTCAGTACTTC. Its protein product is CASSLAGLAKNIQYF.